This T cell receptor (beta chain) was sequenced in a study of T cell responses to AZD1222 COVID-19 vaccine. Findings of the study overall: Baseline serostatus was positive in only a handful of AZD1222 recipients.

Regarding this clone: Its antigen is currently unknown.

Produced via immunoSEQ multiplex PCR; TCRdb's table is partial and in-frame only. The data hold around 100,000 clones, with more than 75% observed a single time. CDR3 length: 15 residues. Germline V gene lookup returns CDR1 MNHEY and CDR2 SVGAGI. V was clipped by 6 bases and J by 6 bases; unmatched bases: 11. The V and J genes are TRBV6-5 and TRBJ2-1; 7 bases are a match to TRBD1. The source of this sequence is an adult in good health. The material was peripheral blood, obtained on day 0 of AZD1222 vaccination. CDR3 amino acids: CASSPPGQQVNEQFF. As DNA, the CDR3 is TGTGCCAGCAGCCCCCCGGGACAGCAAGTCAATGAGCAGTTCTTC.